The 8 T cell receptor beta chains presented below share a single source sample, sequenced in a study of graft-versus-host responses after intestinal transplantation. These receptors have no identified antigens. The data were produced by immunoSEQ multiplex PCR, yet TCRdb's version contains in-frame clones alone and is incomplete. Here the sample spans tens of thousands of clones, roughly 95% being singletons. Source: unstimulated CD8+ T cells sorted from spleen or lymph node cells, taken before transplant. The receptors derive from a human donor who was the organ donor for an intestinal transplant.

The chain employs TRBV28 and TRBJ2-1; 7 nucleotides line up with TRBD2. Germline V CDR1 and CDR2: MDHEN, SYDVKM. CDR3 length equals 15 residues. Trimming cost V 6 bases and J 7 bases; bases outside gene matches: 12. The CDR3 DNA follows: TGTGCCAGCAGCCTACGTCCCGGGGGGTATAATGAGCAGTTCTTC. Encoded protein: CASSLRPGGYNEQFF.

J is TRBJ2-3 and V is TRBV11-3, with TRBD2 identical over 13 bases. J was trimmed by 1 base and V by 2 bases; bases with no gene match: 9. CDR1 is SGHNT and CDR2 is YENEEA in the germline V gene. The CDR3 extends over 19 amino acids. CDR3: CASSLFPSGTSGGTDTQYF. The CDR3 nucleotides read TGTGCCAGCAGCTTATTTCCCTCCGGGACTAGCGGGGGCACAGATACGCAGTATTTT.

CDR3 in DNA: TGCGCCAGCAGCCAAGACAGGGGGCAACAAACTGGGGCCAACGTCCTGACTTTC. Translated, it gives CASSQDRGQQTGANVLTF. The chain recombines TRBV4-3 with TRBJ2-6; 8 nucleotides match TRBD1. Losses at the gene ends were 0 bases for V and 2 bases for J; bases not matched to a gene: 6. Germline-derived CDR1 and CDR2 are LGHNA and YSLEER. This CDR3 comprises 18 residues.

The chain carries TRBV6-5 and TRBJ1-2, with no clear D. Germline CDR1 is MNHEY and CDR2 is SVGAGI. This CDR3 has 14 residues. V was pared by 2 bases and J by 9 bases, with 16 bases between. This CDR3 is CASSYPGSRGSYTF. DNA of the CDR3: TGTGCCAGCAGTTACCCTGGTTCGCGTGGAAGCTACACCTTC.

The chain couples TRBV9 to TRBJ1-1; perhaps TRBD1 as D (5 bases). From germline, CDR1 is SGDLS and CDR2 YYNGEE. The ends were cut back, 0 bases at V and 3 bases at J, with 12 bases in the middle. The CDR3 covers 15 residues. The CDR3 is CASSVVGGVDTEAFF. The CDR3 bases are TGTGCCAGCAGCGTAGTGGGGGGTGTGGACACTGAAGCTTTCTTT.

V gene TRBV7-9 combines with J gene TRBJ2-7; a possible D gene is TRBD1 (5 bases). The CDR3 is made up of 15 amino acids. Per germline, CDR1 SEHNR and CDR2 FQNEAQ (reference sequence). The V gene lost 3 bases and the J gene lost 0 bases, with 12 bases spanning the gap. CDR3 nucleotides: TGTGCCAGCAGCTTGGCCAGGACATACTCCTACGAGCAGTACTTC. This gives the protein CASSLARTYSYEQYF.

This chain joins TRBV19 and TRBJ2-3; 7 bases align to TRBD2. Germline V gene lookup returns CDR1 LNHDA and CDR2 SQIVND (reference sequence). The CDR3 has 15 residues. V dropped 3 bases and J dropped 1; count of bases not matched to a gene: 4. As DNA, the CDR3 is TGTGCCAGTAGTATGTGGGGGGGAGGCACAGATACGCAGTATTTT. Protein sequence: CASSMWGGGTDTQYF.

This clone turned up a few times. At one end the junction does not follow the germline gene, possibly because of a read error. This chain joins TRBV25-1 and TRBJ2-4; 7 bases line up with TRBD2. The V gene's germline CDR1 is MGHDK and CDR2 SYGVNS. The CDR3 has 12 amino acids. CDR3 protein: CASSDGAGKGDF. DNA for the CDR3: TGTGCCAGCAGTGATGGAGCGGGGAAAGGGGACTTC.